This T cell receptor beta chain emerged from a study of T cells after yellow fever vaccination. TCRdb reanalysed the 5' RACE reads using MiXCR and keeps one entry per CDR3 protein. Of some 300,000 distinct CDR3 sequences in the sample, roughly 8.4% are singletons; the top ten hold roughly a sixth. The V and J ends lost 0 bases and 4 bases respectively, with 16 bases between them. CDR3 size: 16 residues. Per the germline V gene, CDR1 is DFQATT and CDR2 is SNEGSKA (reference sequence). The sample consisted of PBMCs, taken approximately 40 days after the first yellow fever vaccination. This rearrangement joins TRBV20-1 to TRBJ2-1, with D tentatively TRBD1 (6 bases). The receptor was derived from a man aged 18 to 30 who received the YFV17D yellow fever vaccine. As DNA, the CDR3 is TGCAGTGCTAGAGATCATTTACAGGGTCAGTACAATGAGCAGTTCTTC. It encodes CSARDHLQGQYNEQFF.